This passage covers 2 T cell receptor beta chains from one sample sequenced in a study of early T cells in non-severe SARS-CoV-2 infection. In TCRdb, the 5' RACE reads were re-called with MiXCR into one record per CDR3 protein. Of approximately 100,000 distinct CDR3 sequences listed, around 15% were seen once; the top ten hold under 7.5%. Specimen: whole blood. These TCRs come from an adult who was a healthcare worker with PCR-confirmed SARS-CoV-2 infection or an uninfected control (not recorded which).

This clonotype was recorded many times. J is TRBJ2-3 and V is TRBV18; 8 bases match TRBD2. CDR1 is KGHSH, CDR2 LQKENI, per germline. J lost 2 bases, V lost 3 bases, and 13 bases had no gene match. This CDR3 has 18 residues. The CDR3 DNA is TGTGCCAGCTCACCTCGCTCGAGTGGCGGGGGGTCCACAGATACGCAGTATTTT. Amino acid sequence: CASSPRSSGGGSTDTQYF.

This chain uses TRBV20-1 with TRBJ2-4; weak D call: TRBD2 (6 bases). Germline-derived CDR1 and CDR2 are DFQATT and SNEGSKA (reference sequence). This CDR3 region has 14 residues. Trimming took 1 base from V and 9 from J, leaving 16 bases between them. The CDR3 region has the DNA TGCAGTGCTAGAGCCAAGGAGGGGATAGCCATTCAGTACTTC. It is translated as CSARAKEGIAIQYF.